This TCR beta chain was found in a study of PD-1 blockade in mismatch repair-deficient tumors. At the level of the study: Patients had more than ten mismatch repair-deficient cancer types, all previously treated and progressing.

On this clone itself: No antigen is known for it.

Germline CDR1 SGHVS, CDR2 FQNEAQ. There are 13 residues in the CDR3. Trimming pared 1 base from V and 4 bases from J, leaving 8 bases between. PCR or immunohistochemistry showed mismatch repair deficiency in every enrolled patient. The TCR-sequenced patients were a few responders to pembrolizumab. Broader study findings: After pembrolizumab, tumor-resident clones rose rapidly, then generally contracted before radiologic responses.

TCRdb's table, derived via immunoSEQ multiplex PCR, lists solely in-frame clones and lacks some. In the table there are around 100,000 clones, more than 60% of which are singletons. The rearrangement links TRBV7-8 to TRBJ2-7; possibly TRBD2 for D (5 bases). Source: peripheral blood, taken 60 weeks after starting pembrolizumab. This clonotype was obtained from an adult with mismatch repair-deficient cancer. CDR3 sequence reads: CASSLVEGYEQYF. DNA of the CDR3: TGTGCCAGCAGCTTAGTTGAGGGTTACGAGCAGTACTTC.